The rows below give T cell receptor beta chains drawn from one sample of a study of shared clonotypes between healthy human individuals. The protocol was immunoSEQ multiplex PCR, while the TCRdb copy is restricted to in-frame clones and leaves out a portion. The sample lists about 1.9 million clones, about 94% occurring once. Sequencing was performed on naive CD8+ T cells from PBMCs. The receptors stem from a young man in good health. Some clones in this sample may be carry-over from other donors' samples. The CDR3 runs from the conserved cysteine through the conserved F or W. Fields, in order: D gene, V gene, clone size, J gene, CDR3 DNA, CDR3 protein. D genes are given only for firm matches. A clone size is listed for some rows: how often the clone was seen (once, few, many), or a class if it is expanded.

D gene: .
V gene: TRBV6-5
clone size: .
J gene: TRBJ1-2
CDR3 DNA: TGTGCCAGCAGCCTCGGACAGCTCTATGGCTACACCTTC
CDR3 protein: CASSLGQLYGYTF

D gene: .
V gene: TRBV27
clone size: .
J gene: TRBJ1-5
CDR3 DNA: TGTGCCAGCAGTTTGCGGGGGCTAGGCAATCAGCCCCAGCATTTT
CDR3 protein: CASSLRGLGNQPQHF

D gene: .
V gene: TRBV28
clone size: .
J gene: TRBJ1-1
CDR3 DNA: TGTGCCAGCAGTTTGGGGGAATCGAACACTGAAGCTTTCTTT
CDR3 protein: CASSLGESNTEAFF

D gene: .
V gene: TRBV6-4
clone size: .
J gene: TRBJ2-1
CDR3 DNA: TGTGCCAGCAGTTTGACGTGGGCCCTACCGACGACTGAGCAGTTCTTC
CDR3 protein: CASSLTWALPTTEQFF

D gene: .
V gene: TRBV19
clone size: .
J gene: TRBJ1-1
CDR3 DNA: TGTGCCAGTACTCCTACCCAGGGCGCGAGCACTGAAGCTTTCTTT
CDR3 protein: CASTPTQGASTEAFF

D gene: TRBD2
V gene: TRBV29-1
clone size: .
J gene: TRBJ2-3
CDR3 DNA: TGCAGCGTTTGGCTAGCGGGAAGTGCAGATACGCAGTATTTT
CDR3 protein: CSVWLAGSADTQYF

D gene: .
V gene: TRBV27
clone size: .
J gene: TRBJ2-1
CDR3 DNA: TGTGCCAGCAGTTTAACCCGGTGGAATGAGCAGTTCTTC
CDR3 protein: CASSLTRWNEQFF

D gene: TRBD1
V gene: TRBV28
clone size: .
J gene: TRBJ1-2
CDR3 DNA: TGTGCCCATGAGGGGGCCGACTCTAACTATGGCTACACCTTC
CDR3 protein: CAHEGADSNYGYTF

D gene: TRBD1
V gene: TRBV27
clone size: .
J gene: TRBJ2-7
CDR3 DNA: TGTGCCAGCAGTGGTCGGGACAGGGGTTACGAGCAGTACTTC
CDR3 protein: CASSGRDRGYEQYF

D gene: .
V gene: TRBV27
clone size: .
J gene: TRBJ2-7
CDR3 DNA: TGTGCCAGCAGCCCAATCGGAGACAGGACAATCTACGAGCAGTACTTC
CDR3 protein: CASSPIGDRTIYEQYF

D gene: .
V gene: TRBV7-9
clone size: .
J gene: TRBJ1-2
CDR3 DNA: TGTGCCAGCAGCTTAGGACAGTCTAACTATGGCTACACCTTC
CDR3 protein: CASSLGQSNYGYTF

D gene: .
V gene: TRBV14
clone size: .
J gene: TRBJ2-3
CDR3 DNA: TGTGCCAGCAGCCACGTTTATAGAGGGGTGGATACGCAGTATTTT
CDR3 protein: CASSHVYRGVDTQYF

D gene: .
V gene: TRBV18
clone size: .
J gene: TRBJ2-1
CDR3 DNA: TGTGCCAGCTCACCACTAGCGGTTGCCTACAATGAGCAGTTCTTC
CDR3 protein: CASSPLAVAYNEQFF

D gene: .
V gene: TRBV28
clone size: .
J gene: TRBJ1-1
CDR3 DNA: TGTGCCAGCAGTTCCTCCAGGGAGCTAGGGACCACTGAAGCTTTCTTT
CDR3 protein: CASSSSRELGTTEAFF

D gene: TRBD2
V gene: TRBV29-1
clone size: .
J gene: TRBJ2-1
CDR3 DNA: TGCAGCTCCCAGACTAGCCGAAAAGGAAATGAGCAGTTCTTC
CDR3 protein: CSSQTSRKGNEQFF

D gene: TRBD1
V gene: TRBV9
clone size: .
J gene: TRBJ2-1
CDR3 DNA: TGTGCCAGCAGCGCGGACAGGAAGGGTGAGCAGTTCTTC
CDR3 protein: CASSADRKGEQFF

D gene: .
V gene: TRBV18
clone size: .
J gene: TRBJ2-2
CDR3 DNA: TGTGCCAGCTCACCACAGGGTAGCACCGGGGAGCTGTTTTTT
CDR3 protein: CASSPQGSTGELFF

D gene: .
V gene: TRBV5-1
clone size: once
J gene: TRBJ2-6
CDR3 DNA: TGCGCCAGCAGCTTGGTGGTAATATTGAGCTCTGGGGCCAACGTCCTGACTTTC
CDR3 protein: CASSLVVILSSGANVLTF

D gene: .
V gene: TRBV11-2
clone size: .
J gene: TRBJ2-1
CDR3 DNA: TGTGCCAGCAGCTTAGAGGCTAGTCCCTACAATGAGCAGTTCTTC
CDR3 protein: CASSLEASPYNEQFF

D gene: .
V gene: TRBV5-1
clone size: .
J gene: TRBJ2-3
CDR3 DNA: TGCGCCAGCAGCTCTGACCCCTACGGCGCAGATACGCAGTATTTT
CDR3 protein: CASSSDPYGADTQYF

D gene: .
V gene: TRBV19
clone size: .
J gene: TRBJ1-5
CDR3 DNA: TGTGCCAGTAGTATGGAAGTTGCTGGTCAGCCCCAGCATTTT
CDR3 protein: CASSMEVAGQPQHF

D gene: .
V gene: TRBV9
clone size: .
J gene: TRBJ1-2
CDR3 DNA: TGTGCCAGCAGCGTAGTCGGGGGCTGGGGCTACACCTTC
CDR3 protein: CASSVVGGWGYTF

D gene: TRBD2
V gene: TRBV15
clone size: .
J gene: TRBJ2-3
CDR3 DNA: TGTGCCACCAGCGAGGGAGCGGGAGGAAGCACAGATACGCAGTATTTT
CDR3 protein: CATSEGAGGSTDTQYF

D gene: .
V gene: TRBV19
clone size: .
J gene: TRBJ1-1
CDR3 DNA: TGTGCCAGTAGTATATGGGGACCCTTAAGAGGGAACACTGAAGCTTTCTTT
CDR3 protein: CASSIWGPLRGNTEAFF

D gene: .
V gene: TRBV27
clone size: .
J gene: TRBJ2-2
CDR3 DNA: TGTGCCAGCTCCCTTGGAGCGGGCACCGGGGAGCTGTTTTTT
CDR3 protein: CASSLGAGTGELFF

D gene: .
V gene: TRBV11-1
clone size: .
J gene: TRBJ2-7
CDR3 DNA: TGTGCCAGCAGCTTAGCGAGAGGGGTGGCCCACGAGCAGTACTTC
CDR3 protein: CASSLARGVAHEQYF

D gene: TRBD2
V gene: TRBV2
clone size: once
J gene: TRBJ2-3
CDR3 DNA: TGTGCCAGCAGTGCGACTAGCGGAGGTACAGATACGCAGTATTTT
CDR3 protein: CASSATSGGTDTQYF

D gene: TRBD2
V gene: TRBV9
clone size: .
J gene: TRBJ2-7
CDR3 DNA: TGTGCCAGCAGCGTAGGACTAGCGGACTCCTACGAGCAGTACTTC
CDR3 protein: CASSVGLADSYEQYF

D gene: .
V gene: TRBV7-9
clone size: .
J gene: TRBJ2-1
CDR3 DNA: TGTGCCAGCAGCTTACCTAGTTCGGGTGAGCAGTTCTTC
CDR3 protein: CASSLPSSGEQFF

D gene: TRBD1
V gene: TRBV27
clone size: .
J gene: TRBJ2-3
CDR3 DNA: TGTGCCAGCAGAGACAGGGGGTCAGATACGCAGTATTTT
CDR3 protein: CASRDRGSDTQYF

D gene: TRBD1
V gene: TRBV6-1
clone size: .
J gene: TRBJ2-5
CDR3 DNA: TGTGCCAGCAGTGCCACGACAGGGATTGGAGAGACCCAGTACTTC
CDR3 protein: CASSATTGIGETQYF

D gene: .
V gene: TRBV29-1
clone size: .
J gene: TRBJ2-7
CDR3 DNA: TGCAGCGTGGGGGACGGTTCCTACGAGCAGTACTTC
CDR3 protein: CSVGDGSYEQYF

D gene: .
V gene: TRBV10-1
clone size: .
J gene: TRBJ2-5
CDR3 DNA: TGCGCCAGCAGTGAGGAGGGAGACGAGACCCAGTACTTC
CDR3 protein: CASSEEGDETQYF

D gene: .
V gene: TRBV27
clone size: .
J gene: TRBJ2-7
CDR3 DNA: TGTGCCAGCAGTATCCCGGGACAAAGGACCGAGCAGTACTTC
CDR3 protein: CASSIPGQRTEQYF

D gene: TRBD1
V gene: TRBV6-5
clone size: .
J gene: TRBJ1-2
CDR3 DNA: TGTGCCAGCAGCGTCGACAGGGGCTATGGCTACACCTTC
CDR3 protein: CASSVDRGYGYTF

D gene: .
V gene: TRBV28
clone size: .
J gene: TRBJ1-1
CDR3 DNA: TGTGCCAGCAGTGAACCCGGGACCGCCAGATCGGCTTTCTTT
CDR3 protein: CASSEPGTARSAFF

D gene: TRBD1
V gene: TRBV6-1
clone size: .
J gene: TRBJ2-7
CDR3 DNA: TGTGCCAGCAGAGGGACAGGGGAGCACGAGCAGTACTTC
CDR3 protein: CASRGTGEHEQYF

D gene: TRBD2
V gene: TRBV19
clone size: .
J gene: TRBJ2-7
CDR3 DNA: TGTGCCAGTAGCCACGGGACTAGCGGGAGTTACGAGCAGTACTTC
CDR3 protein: CASSHGTSGSYEQYF

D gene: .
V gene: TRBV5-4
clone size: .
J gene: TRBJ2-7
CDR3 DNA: TGTGCCAGCAGTCCCGACAGGTTCTACGAGCAGTACTTC
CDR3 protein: CASSPDRFYEQYF

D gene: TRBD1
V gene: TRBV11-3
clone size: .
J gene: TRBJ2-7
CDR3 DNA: TGTGCCAGCAGCCCCCCCGGACAGGGGCTCGAGCAGTACTTC
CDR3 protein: CASSPPGQGLEQYF

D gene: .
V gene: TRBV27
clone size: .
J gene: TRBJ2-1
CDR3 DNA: TGTGCCAGCAGCCTGATAATCTCCTACAATGAGCAGTTCTTC
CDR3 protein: CASSLIISYNEQFF

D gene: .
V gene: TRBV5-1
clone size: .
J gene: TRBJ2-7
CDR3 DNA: TGCGCCAGCAGCCTTACGGGTTGGCGGGAGAGGGGGCCCTACGAGCAGTACTTC
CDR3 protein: CASSLTGWRERGPYEQYF

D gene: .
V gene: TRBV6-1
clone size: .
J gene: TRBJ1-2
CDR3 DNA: TGTGCCAGCAGTGAAGCAGGAGGAAATGGCTACACCTTC
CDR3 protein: CASSEAGGNGYTF

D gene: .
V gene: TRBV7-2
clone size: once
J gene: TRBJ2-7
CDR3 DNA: TGTGCCAGCAGCTATACCGGAGGACCAGACGGGTTACCCCACTACGAGCAGTACTTC
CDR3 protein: CASSYTGGPDGLPHYEQYF

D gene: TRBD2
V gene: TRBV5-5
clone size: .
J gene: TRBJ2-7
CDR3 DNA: TGTGCCAGCAGCTTGGCCCCGGGACTAGCAGTCAACGAGCAGTACTTC
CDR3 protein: CASSLAPGLAVNEQYF

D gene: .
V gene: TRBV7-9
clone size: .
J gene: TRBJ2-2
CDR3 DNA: TGTGCCAGCCCACTTACCTTACTAGCAAGCCTCTCGAACACCGGGGAGCTGTTTTTT
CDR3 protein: CASPLTLLASLSNTGELFF

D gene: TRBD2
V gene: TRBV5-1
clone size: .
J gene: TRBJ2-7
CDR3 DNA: TGCGCCAGCAGCTTTACCGCCGGGACTAGCAGGTTAGACTACGAGCAGTACTTC
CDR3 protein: CASSFTAGTSRLDYEQYF

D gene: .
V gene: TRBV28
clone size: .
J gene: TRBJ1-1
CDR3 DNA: TGTGCCAGCAAGGCGGGAATGAACACTGAAGCTTTCTTT
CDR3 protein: CASKAGMNTEAFF

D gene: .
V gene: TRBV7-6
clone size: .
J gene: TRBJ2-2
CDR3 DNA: TGTGCCAGCAGTCCCGAGAGTCGGACCGGGGAGCTGTTTTTT
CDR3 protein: CASSPESRTGELFF

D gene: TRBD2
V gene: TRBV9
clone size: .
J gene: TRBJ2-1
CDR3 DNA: TGTGCCAGCAGCGTAGCCGTACTAGCGGGAGGCCCCAATGAGCAGTTCTTC
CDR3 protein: CASSVAVLAGGPNEQFF

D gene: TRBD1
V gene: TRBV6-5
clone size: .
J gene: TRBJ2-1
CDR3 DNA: TGTGCCAGCAGTAGAAGACAGGGGGCTAATGAGCAGTTCTTC
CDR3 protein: CASSRRQGANEQFF

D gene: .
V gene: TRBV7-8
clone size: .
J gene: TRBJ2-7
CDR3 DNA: TGTGCCAGCAGCTTATCGCAGGGGTTCGAGCAGTACTTC
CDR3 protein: CASSLSQGFEQYF

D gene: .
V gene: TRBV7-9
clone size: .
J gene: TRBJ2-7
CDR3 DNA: TGTGCCAGCAGTCTATCACTTATCTCCTACGAGCAGTACTTC
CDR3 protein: CASSLSLISYEQYF

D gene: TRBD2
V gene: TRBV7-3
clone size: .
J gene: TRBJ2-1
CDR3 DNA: TGTGCCAGCAGCTCCAATAGCGGGAGAGAGCACAATGAGCAGTTCTTC
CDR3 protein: CASSSNSGREHNEQFF

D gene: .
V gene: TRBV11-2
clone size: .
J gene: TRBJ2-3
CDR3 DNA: TGTGCCAGCAGCTTAGAGGGATTTCTTTGGGATACGCAGTATTTT
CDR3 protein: CASSLEGFLWDTQYF

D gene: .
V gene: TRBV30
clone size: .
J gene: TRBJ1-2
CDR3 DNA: TGTGCCTGGAGTGTAACCCTCGCGGGACATAACGGCTACACCTTC
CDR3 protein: CAWSVTLAGHNGYTF

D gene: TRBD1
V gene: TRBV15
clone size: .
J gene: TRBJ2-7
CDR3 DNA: TGTGCCACCAGCTATGGGACAGACTCCTACGAGCAGTACTTC
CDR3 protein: CATSYGTDSYEQYF